This T cell receptor (beta chain) originates from a study of T cells in Graves' hyperthyroidism and ophthalmopathy. Clinical symptoms, serum thyroxine, TRAb, thyroid ultrasound and orbital computed tomography established diagnosis. From more than 8 ml of fresh peripheral blood, PBMCs were isolated. TCR beta CDR3 sequences were amplified from RNA transcripts. The HTBI primer set drove a first-round RT-PCR of the TCR CDR3. MiXCR, run by TCRdb on the multiplex PCR reads, gives a single entry per CDR3 protein. The top ten clones hold roughly 7.4% of a sample with about 420,000 distinct CDR3 sequences, 15% to 17% of them seen once. Trimming shortened V by 4 bases and J by 8 bases, and 18 bases separated the two germline ends. The CDR3 loop spans 15 amino acids.

This clonotype originated in a woman aged 18-29 years with Graves' hyperthyroidism. The V and J genes are TRBV12-3 or TRBV12-4 and TRBJ2-1, with a tentative D call TRBD1 (7 bases). The sample taken for sequencing was blood. The CDR3 loop is CASSSRAGGTDEQFF. The CDR3 DNA is TGTGCCAGCAGTTCCCGTGCAGGGGGGACGGATGAGCAGTTCTTC.